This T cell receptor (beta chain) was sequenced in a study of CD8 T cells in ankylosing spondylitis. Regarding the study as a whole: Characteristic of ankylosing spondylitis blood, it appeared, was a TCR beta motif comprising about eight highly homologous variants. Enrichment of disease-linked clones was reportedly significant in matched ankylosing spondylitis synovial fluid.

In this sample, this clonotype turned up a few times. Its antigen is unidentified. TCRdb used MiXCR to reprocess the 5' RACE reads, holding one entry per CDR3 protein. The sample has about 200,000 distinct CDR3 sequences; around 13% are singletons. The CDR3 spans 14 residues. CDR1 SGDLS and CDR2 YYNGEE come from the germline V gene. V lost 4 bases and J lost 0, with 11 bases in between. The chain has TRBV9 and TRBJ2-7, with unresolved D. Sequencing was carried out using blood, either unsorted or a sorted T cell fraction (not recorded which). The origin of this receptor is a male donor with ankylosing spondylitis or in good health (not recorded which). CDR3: CASSPEASSYEQYF. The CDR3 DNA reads TGTGCCAGCAGCCCGGAAGCGAGCTCCTACGAGCAGTACTTC.